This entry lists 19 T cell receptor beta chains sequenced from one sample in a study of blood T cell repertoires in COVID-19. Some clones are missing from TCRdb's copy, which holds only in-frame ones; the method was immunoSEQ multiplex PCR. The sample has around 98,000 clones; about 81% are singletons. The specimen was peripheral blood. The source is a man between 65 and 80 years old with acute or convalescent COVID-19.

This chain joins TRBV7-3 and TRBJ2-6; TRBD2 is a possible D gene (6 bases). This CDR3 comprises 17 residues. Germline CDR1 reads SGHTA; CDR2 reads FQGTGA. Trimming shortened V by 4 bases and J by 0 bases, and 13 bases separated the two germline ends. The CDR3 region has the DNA TGTGCCAGCAGCTCCACCGGGAGTAGCTCTGGGGCCAACGTCCTGACTTTC. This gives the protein CASSSTGSSSGANVLTF.

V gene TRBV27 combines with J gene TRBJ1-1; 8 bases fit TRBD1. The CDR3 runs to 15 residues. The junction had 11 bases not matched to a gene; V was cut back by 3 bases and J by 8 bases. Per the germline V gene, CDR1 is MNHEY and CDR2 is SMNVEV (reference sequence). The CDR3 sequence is CASSFVGNRGSEAFF. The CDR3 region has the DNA TGTGCCAGCAGTTTCGTGGGGAACAGGGGGTCCGAAGCTTTCTTT.

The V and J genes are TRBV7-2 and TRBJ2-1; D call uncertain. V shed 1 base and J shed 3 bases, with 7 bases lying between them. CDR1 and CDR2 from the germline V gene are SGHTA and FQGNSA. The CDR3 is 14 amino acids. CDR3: CASSLGPFYNEQFF. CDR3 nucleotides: TGTGCCAGCAGCTTAGGTCCCTTCTACAATGAGCAGTTCTTC.

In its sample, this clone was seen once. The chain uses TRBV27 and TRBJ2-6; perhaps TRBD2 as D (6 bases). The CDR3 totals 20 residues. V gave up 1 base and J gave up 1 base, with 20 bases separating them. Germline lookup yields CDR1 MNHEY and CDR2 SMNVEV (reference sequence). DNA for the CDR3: TGTGCCAGCAGTTTATTGCGCGGGGTCGTAAGAGCATCTGGGGCCAACGTCCTGACTTTC. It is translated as CASSLLRGVVRASGANVLTF.

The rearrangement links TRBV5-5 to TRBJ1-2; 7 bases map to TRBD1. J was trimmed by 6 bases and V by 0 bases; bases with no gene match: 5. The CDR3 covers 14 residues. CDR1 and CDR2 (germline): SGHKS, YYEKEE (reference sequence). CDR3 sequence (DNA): TGTGCCAGCAGCTTGGGGGACAGCTTCAATGGCTACACCTTC. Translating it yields CASSLGDSFNGYTF. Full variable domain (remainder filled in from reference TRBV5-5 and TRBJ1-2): DAGVTQSPTHLIKTRGQQVTLRCSPISGHKSVSWYQQVLGQGPQFIFQYYEKEERGRGNFPDRFSARQFPNYSSELNVNALLLGDSALYLCASSLGDSFNGYTFGSGTRLTVV.

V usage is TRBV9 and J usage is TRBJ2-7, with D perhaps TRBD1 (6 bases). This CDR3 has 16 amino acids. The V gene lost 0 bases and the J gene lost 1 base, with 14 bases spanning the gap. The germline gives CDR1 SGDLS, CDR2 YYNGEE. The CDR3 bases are TGTGCCAGCAGCGTAGGATCAGGACAGATATCCTACGAGCAGTACTTC. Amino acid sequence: CASSVGSGQISYEQYF.

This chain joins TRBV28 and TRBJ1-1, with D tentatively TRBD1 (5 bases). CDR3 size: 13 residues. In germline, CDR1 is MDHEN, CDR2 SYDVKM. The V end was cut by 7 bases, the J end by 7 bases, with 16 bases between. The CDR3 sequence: CASKPRANGEAFF. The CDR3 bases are TGTGCCAGCAAACCCAGGGCGAACGGTGAAGCTTTCTTT.

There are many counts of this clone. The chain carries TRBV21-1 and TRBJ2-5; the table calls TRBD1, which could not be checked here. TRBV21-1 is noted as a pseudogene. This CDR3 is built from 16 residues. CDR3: CASSKHRDRGRETQYF. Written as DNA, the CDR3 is TGTGCCAGCAGCAAACACCGGGACAGGGGGCGCGAGACCCAGTACTTC.

Written as DNA, the CDR3 is TGCGCCAGCAGCCAGGACCCCGGGACTAACAATGAGCAGTTCTTC. Translating gives CASSQDPGTNNEQFF. The rearrangement links TRBV5-1 to TRBJ2-1; 7 nucleotides line up with TRBD2. The CDR3 extends over 15 amino acids. Germline CDR1 is SGHRS and CDR2 is YFSETQ. Germline trimming cut 4 bases from V and 5 bases from J; bases unmatched to any gene: 9.

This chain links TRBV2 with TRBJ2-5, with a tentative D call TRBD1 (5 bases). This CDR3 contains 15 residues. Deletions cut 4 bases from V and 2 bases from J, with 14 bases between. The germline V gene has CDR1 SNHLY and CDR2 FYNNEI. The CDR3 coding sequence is TGTGCCAGCAGTGGTCAGGGATATATTCAAGAGACCCAGTACTTC. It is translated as CASSGQGYIQETQYF.

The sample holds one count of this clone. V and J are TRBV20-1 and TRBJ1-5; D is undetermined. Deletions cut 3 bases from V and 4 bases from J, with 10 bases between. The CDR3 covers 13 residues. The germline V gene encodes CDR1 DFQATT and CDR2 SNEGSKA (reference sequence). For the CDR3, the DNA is TGCAGTGCTAGTCGGAGGAGTAATCAGCCCCAGCATTTT. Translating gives CSASRRSNQPQHF.

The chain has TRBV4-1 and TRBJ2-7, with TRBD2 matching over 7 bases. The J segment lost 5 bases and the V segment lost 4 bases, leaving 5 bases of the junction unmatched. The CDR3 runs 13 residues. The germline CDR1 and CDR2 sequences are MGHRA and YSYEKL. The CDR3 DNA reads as TGCGCCAGCAGCCGATGGACTAGAGACGAGCAGTACTTC. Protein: CASSRWTRDEQYF.

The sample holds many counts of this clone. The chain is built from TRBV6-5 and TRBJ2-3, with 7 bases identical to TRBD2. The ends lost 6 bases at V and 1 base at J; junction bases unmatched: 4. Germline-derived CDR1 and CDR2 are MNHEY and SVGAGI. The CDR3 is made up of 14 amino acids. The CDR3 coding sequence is TGTGCCAGCAGACTAGCGACTCGCACAGATACGCAGTATTTT. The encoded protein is CASRLATRTDTQYF.

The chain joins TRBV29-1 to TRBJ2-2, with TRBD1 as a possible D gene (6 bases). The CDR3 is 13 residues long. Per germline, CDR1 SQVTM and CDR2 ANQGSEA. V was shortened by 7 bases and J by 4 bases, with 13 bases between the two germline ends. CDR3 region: CSASGTSTGELFF. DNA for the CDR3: TGCAGCGCCTCCGGGACAAGCACCGGGGAGCTGTTTTTT.

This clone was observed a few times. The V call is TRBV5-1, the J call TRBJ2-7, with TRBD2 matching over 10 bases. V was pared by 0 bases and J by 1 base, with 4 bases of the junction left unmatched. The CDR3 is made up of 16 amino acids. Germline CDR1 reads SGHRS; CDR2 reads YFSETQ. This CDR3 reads CASSLALAGESYEQYF. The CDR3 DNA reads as TGCGCCAGCAGCTTGGCCCTAGCGGGAGAATCCTACGAGCAGTACTTC.

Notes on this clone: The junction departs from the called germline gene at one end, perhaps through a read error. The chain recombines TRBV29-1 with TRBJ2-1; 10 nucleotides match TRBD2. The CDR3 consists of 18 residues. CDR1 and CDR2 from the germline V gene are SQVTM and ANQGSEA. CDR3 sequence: CSVEGHLSGRSSYNEQFF. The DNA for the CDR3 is TGCAGCGTCGAAGGACACCTTAGCGGGAGGAGCTCCTACAATGAGCAGTTCTTC.

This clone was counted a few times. The CDR3 DNA sequence: TGTGCCAGTAACACGCACGGACTCAATGAGCAGTTCTTC. Its translation is CASNTHGLNEQFF. The chain recombines TRBV19 with TRBJ2-1; TRBD2 is a possible D gene (5 bases). The CDR3 loop spans 13 amino acids. The V gene's germline CDR1 is LNHDA and CDR2 SQIVND (reference sequence). Deletions cut 7 bases from V and 6 bases from J, with 13 bases between.

CDR3 DNA sequence: TGTGCCAGTAGGTCCTACCGGCGGGGGGATCCTAACTATGGCTACACCTTC. The encoded protein is CASRSYRRGDPNYGYTF. The rearrangement uses TRBV19 and TRBJ1-2, with D possibly being TRBD1 (5 bases). Between the trimmed V and J ends, which lost 6 bases and 0 bases, there was a span of 20 bases. Germline-derived CDR1 and CDR2 are LNHDA and SQIVND (reference sequence). The CDR3 contains 17 residues. The variable domain in full, with the rest retrieved from reference TRBV19 and TRBJ1-2, is DGGITQSPKYLFRKEGQNVTLSCEQNLNHDAMYWYRQDPGQGLRLIYYSQIVNDFQKGDIAEGYSVSREKKESFPLTVTSAQKNPTAFYLCASRSYRRGDPNYGYTFGSGTRLTVV.

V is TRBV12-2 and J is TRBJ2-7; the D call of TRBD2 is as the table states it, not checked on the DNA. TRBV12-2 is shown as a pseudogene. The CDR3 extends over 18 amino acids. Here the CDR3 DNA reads TGTGCAAGTCGCTTAGGTCCTCTAAGACTAGCGGGAGGGGGAGAGCAGTACTTC. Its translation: CASRLGPLRLAGGGEQYF.